A single sample gave rise to the 28 T cell receptor beta chains below, sequenced in a study of T cells after posttransplantation cyclophosphamide. Libraries were prepared by immunoSEQ multiplex PCR; TCRdb keeps only in-frame clonotypes and omits some of them. The sample has tens of thousands of clones, none seen only once. What was sequenced was PBMCs. The origin of the receptors is a man aged 40-49 years in good health, CMV-negative, and a related stem cell transplant donor.

This clone was seen at least ten times. This chain joins TRBV18 and TRBJ1-2, with D hard to call. Germline V gives CDR1 KGHSH, CDR2 LQKENI. The V gene lost 3 bases and the J gene lost 0 bases, with 17 bases spanning the gap. The CDR3 has 17 residues. In DNA form, the CDR3 reads TGTGCCAGCTCACCTGACCTCGGCGGGGAGACTAACTATGGCTACACCTTC. This codes for CASSPDLGGETNYGYTF.

In its sample, this clone was seen many times. V gene TRBV28 combines with J gene TRBJ1-2, with TRBD1 identical over 7 bases. CDR3 length: 16 amino acids. Germline CDR1 and CDR2: MDHEN and SYDVKM. The ends lost 6 bases at V and 3 bases at J; junction bases unmatched: 13. CDR3 coding DNA: TGTGCCAGCAGCCGCCTGACAGGGACGTCGCACTATGGCTACACCTTC. It yields the protein CASSRLTGTSHYGYTF.

This clone was seen repeatedly, ten times or more. The genes are TRBV7-9 and TRBJ1-1; no clear D gene. The germline V gene encodes CDR1 SEHNR and CDR2 FQNEAQ (reference sequence). Trimming pared 5 bases from V and 2 bases from J, leaving 12 bases between. This CDR3 is 14 amino acids long. The CDR3 here is CASSPFDINTEAFF. The CDR3 DNA reads TGTGCCAGCAGCCCTTTTGACATAAACACTGAAGCTTTCTTT.

In this sample, this clone turned up many times. The chain is built from TRBV18 and TRBJ2-7; D not certain. This CDR3 is 15 amino acids long. Germline V CDR1 and CDR2: KGHSH, LQKENI. Trimming cost V 5 bases and J 2 bases, with 16 bases left between them. The CDR3 sequence is CASSSAGGRAYEQYF. DNA of the CDR3: TGTGCCAGCTCATCGGCTGGCGGCCGTGCCTACGAGCAGTACTTC.

This clone was found many times. The chain carries TRBV28 and TRBJ2-2; TRBD1 aligns across 7 bases. With 3 bases clipped from V and 3 bases from J, the junction kept 4 bases outside the gene matches. This CDR3 region has 15 residues. The V gene's germline CDR1 is MDHEN and CDR2 SYDVKM. CDR3 coding DNA: TGTGCCAGCAGTTTGAGGGGGCTACACACCGGGGAGCTGTTTTTT. It specifies CASSLRGLHTGELFF.

This clone was observed a few times. The chain is built from TRBV4-3 and TRBJ1-6; a weak D match, TRBD1 (6 bases). The CDR3 is 15 residues long. Germline lookup yields CDR1 LGHNA and CDR2 YSLEER. V dropped 1 base and J dropped 10 bases, with 14 bases sitting between them. The CDR3 protein is CASSQGEERGSPLHF. The CDR3 region has the DNA TGCGCCAGCAGCCAAGGCGAGGAAAGGGGGTCACCCCTCCACTTT.

This clone came up many times. The rearrangement links TRBV30 to TRBJ1-2, with 7 bases that match TRBD1. Germline loops: CDR1 GTSNPN, CDR2 SVGIG (reference sequence). The CDR3 length is 13 residues. J was trimmed by 1 base and V by 2 bases; bases with no gene match: 1. CDR3 coding DNA: TGTGCCTGGAGTCCAGGGGGTAACTATGGCTACACCTTC. It yields the protein CAWSPGGNYGYTF.

This clone came up many times. The chain joins TRBV7-9 to TRBJ1-2, with 8 bases lining up with TRBD1. The CDR3 covers 14 residues. The V gene end was trimmed by 1 base and the J gene end by 5 bases; junction bases not matched to a gene: 3. Germline V gene lookup returns CDR1 SEHNR and CDR2 FQNEAQ (reference sequence). The CDR3 loop reads CASSLEQGAYGYTF. In DNA form, the CDR3 reads TGTGCCAGCAGCTTAGAGCAGGGGGCATATGGCTACACCTTC. Complete variable domain (other parts from reference TRBV7-9 and TRBJ1-2): DTGVSQNPRHKITKRGQNVTFRCDPISEHNRLYWYRQTLGQGPEFLTYFQNEAQLEKSRLLSDRFSAERPKGSFSTLEIQRTEQGDSAMYLCASSLEQGAYGYTFGSGTRLTVV.

This clone showed up many times. The chain joins TRBV9 to TRBJ2-1; D is perhaps TRBD1 (5 bases). The V end was cut by 6 bases, the J end by 5 bases, with 12 bases between. CDR3 length: 13 residues. Germline CDR1 reads SGDLS; CDR2 reads YYNGEE. CDR3 sequence reads: CASTRQGHNEQFF. The CDR3 DNA is TGTGCCAGCACGAGGCAGGGCCACAATGAGCAGTTCTTC. The full variable domain, completed using reference TRBV9 and TRBJ2-1, is DSGVTQTPKHLITATGQRVTLRCSPRSGDLSVYWYQQSLDQGLQFLIQYYNGEERAKGNILERFSAQQFPDLHSELNLSSLELGDSALYFCASTRQGHNEQFFGPGTRLTVL.

This clone was counted ten times or more. The chain links TRBV4-1 to TRBJ1-2, with D hard to call. The germline gives CDR1 MGHRA, CDR2 YSYEKL. Trimming left V 0 bases short and J 1 base short, with 12 bases between. This CDR3 region has 16 residues. The CDR3 bases are TGCGCCAGCAGCCAAGAGTGGCAGAATTATAACTATGGCTACACCTTC. Protein product: CASSQEWQNYNYGYTF.

There are many counts of this clone. V and J are TRBV14 and TRBJ2-7; no clear D. This CDR3 comprises 14 residues. V gave up 2 bases and J gave up 3 bases, with 11 bases separating them. Germline lookup yields CDR1 SGHDN and CDR2 FVKESK. The CDR3 loop reads CASSQMSDNYEQYF. CDR3 in DNA: TGTGCCAGCAGCCAAATGAGCGATAACTACGAGCAGTACTTC.

This clone was seen repeatedly, ten times or more. Here the CDR3 reads CSVGEGGYTF. The CDR3, as DNA: TGCAGCGTTGGGGAGGGGGGCTACACCTTC. The chain joins TRBV29-1 to TRBJ1-2; possible D gene TRBD1, 5 bases. The germline V gene encodes CDR1 SQVTM and CDR2 ANQGSEA. V dropped 4 bases and J dropped 8 bases, with 8 bases sitting between them. This CDR3 comprises 10 residues.

In its sample, this clone was seen many times. The chain links TRBV9 to TRBJ2-1, with TRBD1 identical over 10 bases. This CDR3 contains 14 residues. The V segment lost 4 bases and the J segment 6 bases; nucleotides outside the gene matches: 4. Germline lookup yields CDR1 SGDLS and CDR2 YYNGEE. CDR3 sequence: CASSRDRGLNEQFF. The DNA for the CDR3 is TGTGCCAGCAGCCGGGACAGGGGCCTCAATGAGCAGTTCTTC.

This clone was seen many times. The rearrangement links TRBV5-4 to TRBJ2-3; 13 bases line up with TRBD2. This CDR3 has 16 amino acids. Losses at the gene ends were 3 bases for V and 4 bases for J; bases not matched to a gene: 5. Germline V gene sequence: CDR1 SGHNT, CDR2 YYREEE (reference sequence). Here the CDR3 reads CASSSGLAGEADTQYF. CDR3 coding DNA: TGTGCCAGCAGCTCAGGACTAGCGGGAGAGGCAGATACGCAGTATTTT.

Ten or more counts support this clone. The chain uses TRBV11-2 and TRBJ2-7, with TRBD1 matching over 7 bases. Germline lookup yields CDR1 SGHAT and CDR2 FQNNGV. The CDR3 length is 13 residues. V lost 5 bases, J lost 3 bases, and 4 bases stayed unmatched. The DNA of the CDR3 is TGTGCCAGCAGCCCGACAGGGAACTACGAGCAGTACTTC. Protein: CASSPTGNYEQYF.

This clone was observed at least ten times. The V and J genes are TRBV5-6 and TRBJ2-1, with a tentative D call TRBD1 (5 bases). V lost 4 bases, J lost 8 bases, and 10 bases lay in between. The germline gives CDR1 SGHDT, CDR2 YYEEEE. The CDR3 loop spans 12 amino acids. CDR3 protein: CASSEQVDEQFF. In nucleotides, the CDR3 is TGTGCCAGCAGCGAACAGGTCGATGAGCAGTTCTTC.

This clone was recorded at least ten times. The J gene is TRBJ2-7, the V gene TRBV5-4; TRBD1 agrees at 11 bases. Germline trimming cut 4 bases from V and 5 bases from J; bases unmatched to any gene: 8. CDR3 length: 15 residues. Per germline, CDR1 SGHNT and CDR2 YYREEE (reference sequence). This CDR3 is CASSAGTGGPHEQYF. CDR3 nucleotide sequence: TGTGCCAGCAGCGCCGGGACAGGGGGACCCCACGAGCAGTACTTC.

This clone was seen many times. V and J are TRBV7-9 and TRBJ1-4; TRBD1 aligns across 8 bases. This CDR3 comprises 16 residues. Germline-derived CDR1 and CDR2 are SEHNR and FQNEAQ (reference sequence). Trimming at V came to 4 bases and at J to 5 bases, leaving 9 bases not matched to a gene. The CDR3 nucleotides are TGTGCCAGCAGCTCAACAGACAGGGGTGGGAATGAAAAACTGTTTTTT. It encodes CASSSTDRGGNEKLFF.

In its sample, this clone was seen many times. The rearrangement links TRBV30 to TRBJ2-1, with D tentatively TRBD2 (6 bases). Germline CDR1 reads GTSNPN; CDR2 reads SVGIG (reference sequence). This CDR3 spans 13 amino acids. Trimming took 7 bases from V and 2 from J, leaving 12 bases between them. The CDR3 sequence is CASELAAYNEQFF. The CDR3 nucleotides read TGTGCCTCCGAACTAGCAGCCTACAATGAGCAGTTCTTC. Complete variable domain (other parts from reference TRBV30 and TRBJ2-1): SQTIHQWPATLVQPVGSPLSLECTVEGTSNPNLYWYRQAAGRGLQLLFYSVGIGQISSEVPQNLSASRPQDRQFILSSKKLLLSDSGFYLCASELAAYNEQFFGPGTRLTVL.

This clone was detected many times. The V call is TRBV7-9, the J call TRBJ1-1, with D tentatively TRBD1 (5 bases). Trimming left V 4 bases short and J 6 bases short, with 12 bases between. This CDR3 comprises 13 residues. CDR1 and CDR2 from the germline V gene are SEHNR and FQNEAQ (reference sequence). CDR3 sequence: CASSSAGLSEAFF. As DNA, the CDR3 is TGTGCCAGCAGCTCGGCGGGACTTTCTGAAGCTTTCTTT.

Ten or more counts support this clone. This chain joins TRBV5-1 and TRBJ1-1; the match to TRBD1 covers 7 bases. The V and J ends lost 2 bases and 0 bases, in that order; junction bases with no gene match: 4. Germline CDR1 and CDR2: SGHRS and YFSETQ. The CDR3 consists of 15 residues. CDR3 bases: TGCGCCAGCAGCTTAACGGGACAGTTGAACACTGAAGCTTTCTTT. Amino acid sequence: CASSLTGQLNTEAFF.

This clone was observed at least ten times. CDR3 sequence reads: CASSLRTSGRSNTGELFF. DNA for the CDR3: TGCGCCAGCAGCTTACGGACTAGCGGGAGGAGCAACACCGGGGAGCTGTTTTTT. The chain recombines TRBV5-1 with TRBJ2-2; 14 nucleotides align to TRBD2. Per the germline V gene, CDR1 is SGHRS and CDR2 is YFSETQ. The length of the CDR3 is 18 residues. Trimming took 2 bases from V and 2 from J; bases not matched to a gene: 5.

This clone has ten or more counts. This chain joins TRBV5-5 and TRBJ2-2, with 10 positions matching TRBD2. With 0 bases clipped from V and 8 bases from J, the junction kept 4 bases outside the gene matches. The CDR3 has 15 residues. Germline V gene lookup returns CDR1 SGHKS and CDR2 YYEKEE (reference sequence). The chain's CDR3 is CASSLASGRIGELFF. The CDR3 bases are TGTGCCAGCAGCTTGGCTAGCGGGAGAATAGGGGAGCTGTTTTTT.

In this sample, this clone turned up many times. The chain couples TRBV5-1 to TRBJ2-7, with TRBD2 matching 10 bases. J lost 6 bases, V lost 2 bases, and 8 bases had no gene match. The germline CDR1 and CDR2 sequences are SGHRS and YFSETQ. The CDR3 loop spans 15 amino acids. CDR3 coding DNA: TGCGCCAGCAGCTTTAGCGGAGCGGGAGGGCCCGAGCAGTACTTC. This translates into CASSFSGAGGPEQYF.

In its sample, this clone was seen many times. The chain combines TRBV27 with TRBJ2-2; 15 nucleotides line up with TRBD2. V trimming: 5 bases; J trimming: 4 bases; junction bases outside the gene matches: 11. Germline V CDR1 and CDR2: MNHEY, SMNVEV (reference sequence). This CDR3 comprises 19 residues. The CDR3, as DNA: TGTGCCAGCAGTCCTCGGACTAGCGGGAGGGCCGTCGGCACCGGGGAGCTGTTTTTT. It translates to CASSPRTSGRAVGTGELFF.

This clone was observed at least ten times. V is TRBV15 and J is TRBJ2-7; D unresolved. Trimming cost V 0 bases and J 6 bases, with 12 bases left between them. The CDR3 length is 14 residues. The germline V gene encodes CDR1 LNHNV and CDR2 YYDKDF (reference sequence). This CDR3 reads CATSRDLVESEQYF. The CDR3 DNA follows: TGTGCCACCAGCAGAGATTTGGTAGAATCCGAGCAGTACTTC.

This clone was detected ten times or more. V gene TRBV5-4 combines with J gene TRBJ1-5; TRBD1 matches 7 bases. V dropped 4 bases and J dropped 4; count of bases not matched to a gene: 5. There are 14 residues in the CDR3. The germline gives CDR1 SGHNT, CDR2 YYREEE (reference sequence). CDR3 region: CASSAGTVNQPQHF. CDR3 DNA: TGTGCCAGCAGCGCGGGGACAGTAAATCAGCCCCAGCATTTT.

This clone occurred many times. The CDR3 DNA reads as TGTGCCAGCAGCTTATTCCTCATTGGCGGGAACACTGAAGCTTTCTTT. Protein sequence: CASSLFLIGGNTEAFF. The V call is TRBV7-9, the J call TRBJ1-1; D remains unclear. CDR3 length: 16 residues. The germline CDR1 and CDR2 sequences are SEHNR and FQNEAQ (reference sequence). With 2 bases removed from V and 1 base from J, the gap between germline ends came to 14 bases.